This TCR beta chain was found in a study of human CD8 memory T cell subsets. Study-wide results and caveats: Stem-like memory T cells and precursor exhausted T cells both came out with similarly high diversity, but effector memory cells did not. Minimally overlapping with each other were the repertoires of precursor exhausted and stem-like memory T cells.

This clonotype counts as medium-sized (0.01 to 0.1%) by frequency. Its antigen is as yet unknown. Investigators built TCR beta libraries using UMI-labeled 5' RACE. TCRdb reprocessed the 5' RACE reads, keeping one entry per CDR3 protein, no DNA. The specimen's table records about 9,000 distinct CDR3 sequences. Looked up from germline, CDR1 is SGHRS and CDR2 is YFSETQ. This CDR3 contains 14 residues. Classification as TPEX applied to CCR7+ PD-1+ TIGIT+ early memory CD8+ T cells bearing exhausted-like traits. V gene TRBV5-1 combines with J gene TRBJ2-7; TCRdb lists TRBD1, though no DNA is available to test this call. The sample consisted of CD8+ T cells from PBMCs. This sequence originates from a human donor in good health. CDR3 loop: CASSFGTGTFEQYF. Supplemented by reference TRBV5-1 and TRBJ2-7, the full variable domain reads KAGVTQTPRYLIKTRGQQVTLSCSPISGHRSVSWYQQTPGQGLQFLFEYFSETQRNKGNFPGRFSGRQFSNSRSEMNVSTLELGDSALYLCASSFGTGTFEQYFGPGTRLTVT.